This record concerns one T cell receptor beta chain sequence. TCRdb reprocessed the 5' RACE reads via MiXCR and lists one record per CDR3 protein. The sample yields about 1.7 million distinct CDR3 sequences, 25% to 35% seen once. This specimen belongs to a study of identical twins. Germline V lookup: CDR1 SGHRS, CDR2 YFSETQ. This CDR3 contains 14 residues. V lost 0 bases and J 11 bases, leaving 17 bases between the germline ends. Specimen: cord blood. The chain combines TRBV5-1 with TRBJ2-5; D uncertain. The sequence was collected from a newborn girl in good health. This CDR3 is CASSLANRNNEQYF. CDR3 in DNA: TGCGCCAGCAGCTTGGCCAACAGAAACAATGAGCAGTACTTC.